This T cell receptor (beta chain) was found in a study of blood T cell repertoires in COVID-19. Study details: Donors in the United States, Italy and Spain gave samples during acute or convalescent COVID-19. The cDNA or gDNA used as material had been derived from T cells, B-cell-depleted T cells, or PBMCs.

Using immunoSEQ multiplex PCR, the repertoire was profiled, and TCRdb retains in-frame clones only, with some absent. This table has approximately 280,000 clones, about 89% appearing once. The junction had 8 bases not matched to a gene; V was cut back by 3 bases and J by 4 bases. The V gene's germline CDR1 is SGHDT and CDR2 YYEEEE. The CDR3 length is 15 residues. Participants had their cohort set by participant-reported clinical history. The specimen was PBMCs or T cells enriched from blood (not recorded which). The sequence was obtained from a woman aged 18-29 years who had recovered from COVID-19. This chain uses TRBV5-6 with TRBJ1-2, with 8 bases fitting TRBD1. The DNA of the CDR3 is TGTGCCAGCAGCTGGTGGGACAGGAGATTCTATGGCTACACCTTC. Translated, it gives CASSWWDRRFYGYTF.